This is a list of T cell receptor beta chains from one sample in a study of vaccination effects on CD4 cells after COVID-19. What these receptors recognize is not known. Some clones are missing from TCRdb's copy, which holds only in-frame ones; the method was immunoSEQ multiplex PCR. The table shows more than 30,000 clones, with 70% occurring only once. The sample in question was CD4+ T cells from PBMCs cultured without peptide, obtained before COVID-19 vaccination. These receptors came from a human donor who received a COVID-19 vaccine. Both conserved end residues are part of each CDR3. D genes are given only for firm matches. Not every row has a clone size; where given, it reads once, few, many or a size class.

>TRBD1|TRBV10-3|TRBJ1-4|NA
TGTGCCATCAGTGAGACGACAGGGGCAAATGAAAAACTGTTTTTT
CAISETTGANEKLFF
>TRBD1|TRBV2|TRBJ2-3|NA
TGTGCCAGCAGGCAACAGGGGATAAACACAGATACGCAGTATTTT
CASRQQGINTDTQYF
>NA|TRBV7-2|TRBJ1-3|few
TGTGCCAGCAGCTTTTCCGGGACACGTGGAAACACCATATATTTT
CASSFSGTRGNTIYF
>TRBD2|TRBV5-1|TRBJ2-3|NA
TGCGCCAGCAGCCCCTCCACTAGCGGGATCACAGATACGCAGTATTTT
CASSPSTSGITDTQYF
>NA|TRBV9|TRBJ2-7|once
TGTGCCAGCAGCGTAGGGTCACTAGCATCCTACGAGCAGTACTTC
CASSVGSLASYEQYF
>NA|TRBV5-1|TRBJ1-3|NA
TGCGCCAGCAGGTCTGGAGGCGGTACAGCTGGAAACACCATATATTTT
CASRSGGGTAGNTIYF
>TRBD2|TRBV7-2|TRBJ2-3|NA
TGTGCCAGCAGCCCGTTTAGCGGGAGGACAGATACGCAGTATTTT
CASSPFSGRTDTQYF
>NA|TRBV6-5|TRBJ2-6|NA
TGTGCCAGCAGTTACTCTAGAAGGGCTGGGGCCAACGTCCTGACTTTC
CASSYSRRAGANVLTF
>NA|TRBV6-1|TRBJ1-5|NA
TGTGCCAGCAGTGAAGCGCATCGGAATCAGCCCCAGCATTTT
CASSEAHRNQPQHF
>TRBD1|TRBV29-1|TRBJ2-7|NA
TGCAGCGTTGAGTGGACAGGGGCCCCCTACGAGCAGTACTTC
CSVEWTGAPYEQYF
>NA|TRBV5-1|TRBJ2-3|NA
TGCGCCAGCAGCGAGGTCCCTAGCACAGATACGCAGTATTTT
CASSEVPSTDTQYF
>TRBD2|TRBV2|TRBJ2-3|NA
TGTGCCAGCAGTGAAGCGCTTTTTTCGAGACTAGCGGGAGCAGATACGCAGTATTTT
CASSEALFSRLAGADTQYF
>NA|TRBV20-1|TRBJ2-5|once
TGCAGTGCTAGTAACACGGATCGGGAGACCCAGTACTTC
CSASNTDRETQYF
>NA|TRBV5-1|TRBJ2-5|NA
TGCGCCAGCAGTACAGGGTTTTTGGAGACCCAGTACTTC
CASSTGFLETQYF
>NA|TRBV2|TRBJ2-5|NA
TGTGCCAGCAGTGTTTCGGAGGGGGGAATCGGGACCCAGTACTTC
CASSVSEGGIGTQYF
>NA|TRBV4-1|TRBJ2-5|once
TGCGCCAGCAGCCCCCCGGGGTTGAGAGAGACCCAGTACTTC
CASSPPGLRETQYF
>TRBD1|TRBV27|TRBJ2-2|NA
TGTGCCAGCAGGTGGGGACAGTATAGGACCGGGGAGCTGTTTTTT
CASRWGQYRTGELFF
>NA|TRBV19|TRBJ2-7|NA
TGTGCCAGTGCGGAAACAGGGTCCTACGAGCAGTACTTC
CASAETGSYEQYF
>TRBD2|TRBV5-4|TRBJ2-1|NA
TGTGCCAGCAGTACGGGACTAGCGGGAGCTTGGGAGCAGTTCTTC
CASSTGLAGAWEQFF
>TRBD1|TRBV19|TRBJ2-5|once
TGTGCCAGTAGCACAGGGGGGCAAGAGACCCAGTACTTC
CASSTGGQETQYF
>NA|TRBV11-2|TRBJ2-7|NA
TGTGCCAGCAGCTTCCCCGGAGCCGAGCAGTACTTC
CASSFPGAEQYF
>TRBD2|TRBV19|TRBJ2-5|NA
TGTGCCAGTAGTATGCGCTACTGGACTAGCGGGGAAGAGACCCAGTACTTC
CASSMRYWTSGEETQYF
>TRBD2|TRBV6-6|TRBJ2-7|NA
TGTGCCAGCAGCGCCGGGACTAAGAACTACGAGCAGTACTTC
CASSAGTKNYEQYF
>NA|TRBV5-1|TRBJ1-6|few
TGCGCCAGCAGCTTGAGCAGCTTAAGCTCCTATAATTCACCCCTCCACTTT
CASSLSSLSSYNSPLHF
>NA|TRBV7-8|TRBJ1-2|NA
TGTGCCAGCAGCAAGGTGATCGACTATGGCTACACCTTC
CASSKVIDYGYTF
>NA|TRBV2|TRBJ1-1|NA
TGTGCCAGCAATAACAGCCCCATGAACACTGAAGCTTTCTTT
CASNNSPMNTEAFF
>NA|TRBV29-1|TRBJ2-3|NA
TGCAGCTCAGACACGGGCGCCGCAGATACGCAGTATTTT
CSSDTGAADTQYF
>NA|TRBV11-1|TRBJ1-1|few
TGTGCCAGCAGCTTACAGCAGCTCACTGAAGCTTTCTTT
CASSLQQLTEAFF
>NA|TRBV19|TRBJ2-4|NA
TGTGCCAGTAGTAAGACAGGTATGGGGGAAAACATTCAGTACTTC
CASSKTGMGENIQYF
>TRBD2|TRBV5-1|TRBJ2-1|NA
TGCGCCAGCAGCTTGGCTCTAGCGGGAGGGAATGAGCAGTTCTTC
CASSLALAGGNEQFF
>TRBD1|TRBV6-5|TRBJ2-3|NA
TGTGCCAGCACTACCACAGGGGGCGGCACAGATACGCAGTATTTT
CASTTTGGGTDTQYF
>NA|TRBV19|TRBJ2-7|NA
TGTGCCAGTCAGTCCCGGGATAGAAGCTCCTACGAGCAGTACTTC
CASQSRDRSSYEQYF
>NA|TRBV10-1|TRBJ2-5|NA
TGCGCCAGCAGTGCCCAGGGTCGCGTCTGGGAGACCCAGTACTTC
CASSAQGRVWETQYF
>NA|TRBV5-1|TRBJ1-1|NA
TGCGCCAGCAGCTGGGGGGCAGGTAACACTGAAGCTTTCTTT
CASSWGAGNTEAFF
>NA|TRBV19|TRBJ1-1|NA
TGTGCCAGTAGTATACAGGGAAATGAAGCTTTCTTT
CASSIQGNEAFF